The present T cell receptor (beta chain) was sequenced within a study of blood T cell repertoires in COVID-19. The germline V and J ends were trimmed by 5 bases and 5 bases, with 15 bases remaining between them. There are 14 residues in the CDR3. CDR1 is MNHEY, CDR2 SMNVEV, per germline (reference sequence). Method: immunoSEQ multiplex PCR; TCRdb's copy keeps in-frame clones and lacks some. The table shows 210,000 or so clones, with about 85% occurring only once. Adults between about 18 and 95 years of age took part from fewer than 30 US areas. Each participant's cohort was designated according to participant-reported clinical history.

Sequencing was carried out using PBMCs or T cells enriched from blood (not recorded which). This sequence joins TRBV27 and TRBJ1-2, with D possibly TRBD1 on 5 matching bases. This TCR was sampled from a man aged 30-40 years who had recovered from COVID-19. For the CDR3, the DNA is TGTGCCAGCAGTCCCGTGTGGGCAGGGTATGGCTACACCTTC. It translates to CASSPVWAGYGYTF.